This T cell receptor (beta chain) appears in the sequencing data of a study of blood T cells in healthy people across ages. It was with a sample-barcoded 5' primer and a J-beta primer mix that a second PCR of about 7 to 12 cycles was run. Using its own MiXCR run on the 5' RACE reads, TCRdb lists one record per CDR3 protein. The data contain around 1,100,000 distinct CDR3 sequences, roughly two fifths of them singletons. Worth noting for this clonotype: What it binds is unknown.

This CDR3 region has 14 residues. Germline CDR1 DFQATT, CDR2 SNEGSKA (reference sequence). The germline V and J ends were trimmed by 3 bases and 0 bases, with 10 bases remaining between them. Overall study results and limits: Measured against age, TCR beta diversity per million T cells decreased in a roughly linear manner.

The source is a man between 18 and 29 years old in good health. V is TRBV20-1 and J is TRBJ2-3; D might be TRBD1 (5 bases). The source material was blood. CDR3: CSASQGDSTDTQYF. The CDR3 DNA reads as TGCAGTGCTAGCCAGGGTGATAGCACAGATACGCAGTATTTT.